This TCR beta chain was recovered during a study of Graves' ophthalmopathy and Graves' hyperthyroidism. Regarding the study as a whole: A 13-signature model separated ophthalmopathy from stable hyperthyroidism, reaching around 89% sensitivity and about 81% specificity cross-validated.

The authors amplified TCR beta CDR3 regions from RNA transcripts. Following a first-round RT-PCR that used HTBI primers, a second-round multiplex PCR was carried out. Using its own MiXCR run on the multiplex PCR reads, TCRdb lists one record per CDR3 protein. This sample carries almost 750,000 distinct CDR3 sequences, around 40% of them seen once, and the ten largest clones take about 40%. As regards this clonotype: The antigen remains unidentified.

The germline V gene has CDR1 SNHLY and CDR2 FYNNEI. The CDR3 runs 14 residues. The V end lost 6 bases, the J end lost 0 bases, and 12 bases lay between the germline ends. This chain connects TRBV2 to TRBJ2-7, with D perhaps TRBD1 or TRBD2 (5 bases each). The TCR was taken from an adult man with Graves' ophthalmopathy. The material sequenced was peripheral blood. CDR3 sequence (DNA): TGTGCCAGCAGCTTGGGACGAGTCTCCTACGAGCAGTACTTC. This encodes CASSLGRVSYEQYF.